The rows below give T cell receptor beta chains drawn from one sample of a study of Ad26.COV2.S vaccination and SARS-CoV-2 variants. Repertoires were generated with immunoSEQ multiplex PCR, while TCRdb's copy carries only in-frame clones and drops some. The sample lists more than 300,000 clones, about 88% seen once, with 6.4% in the top ten. Sequenced material: peripheral blood, taken in a trial of Ad26.COV2.S vaccine versus placebo. These receptors were taken from a person aged 18-65 years who received the Ad26.COV2.S COVID-19 vaccine or a placebo. Each CDR3 is given without its conserved first and last residue. Each record gives: CDR3 protein, D gene, V gene, J gene. The D gene is left open where the match is weak.

ASSGAGTGDYEQY	TRBD1	TRBV7-2	TRBJ2-7
ATSRDRPYNTEAF	-	TRBV15	TRBJ1-1
ASSVEFTGELF	-	TRBV9	TRBJ2-2
ASSQDRGGQGYDQPQH	TRBD1	TRBV4-3	TRBJ1-5
AAGPGGGQETQY	TRBD2	TRBV7-9	TRBJ2-5
ASSAREAVYNEQF	-	TRBV19	TRBJ2-1
ASSQEQAVSGYT	-	TRBV4-1	TRBJ1-2
ASSPLVDTNSPLH	-	TRBV6-2/TRBV6-3	TRBJ1-6
ASSSSPNPTDTQY	-	TRBV3-1/TRBV3-2	TRBJ2-3
ASSIDLGGELF	-	TRBV19	TRBJ2-2
ASSVETASTYGYT	-	TRBV9	TRBJ1-2
AISERQNYGYT	-	TRBV10-3	TRBJ1-2
AWSMTRVGEQF	-	TRBV30	TRBJ2-1
ASSRGAGGYT	-	TRBV3-1/TRBV3-2	TRBJ1-2
AWSVLSDTQY	-	TRBV30	TRBJ2-3
ASSLTPREGRYT	-	TRBV5-4	TRBJ1-2
AWRGHYTGELF	-	TRBV30	TRBJ2-2
ASRYTGAGANVLT	TRBD1	TRBV4-3	TRBJ2-6
ASSPTGGYNEQF	TRBD2	TRBV19	TRBJ2-1
ASSLVAGAGELF	TRBD2	TRBV5-5	TRBJ2-2
ASEGSRGLGYNEQF	-	TRBV21-1	TRBJ2-1
ASGLTETQY	-	TRBV12-5	TRBJ2-5
ASRAWGAEVVAF	-	TRBV5-1	TRBJ1-1
ASSGRTGGLHEQY	TRBD1	TRBV9	TRBJ2-7
ASSQEGTNTGELF	-	TRBV4-1	TRBJ2-2
ASSPLGAGQYGYT	-	TRBV11-2	TRBJ1-2
ASSLNGGGDTQY	-	TRBV5-4	TRBJ2-3
ASSIQDQPQH	-	TRBV6-6	TRBJ1-5
ASSLSSMRTSRAYEQY	-	TRBV7-3	TRBJ2-7
AISGGREADTQY	-	TRBV10-3	TRBJ2-3